The T cell receptor beta chain described here comes from a study of long-term antiretroviral therapy in people with HIV. Study results and limitations: With ART, diversity went up but was still lower than in transplant donor controls.

This clone occurred a few times. Antigen specificity is unknown. The authors ran the immunoSEQ assay, v3.0, at survey level. Produced via immunoSEQ multiplex PCR; TCRdb's table is partial and in-frame only. The data contain around 30,000 clones, around 89% of them singletons. There was at least one pre-ART PBMC sample for each donor, plus at least two post-ART PBMC samples. Participants who had HIV were, without exception, treated in the United States. V gave up 3 bases and J gave up 11 bases, with 13 bases separating them. The CDR3 totals 13 residues. Germline-derived CDR1 and CDR2 are MDHEN and SYDVKM.

This clonotype originated in a woman between 18 and 30 years old with HIV. The chain employs TRBV28 and TRBJ2-2, with D hard to call. Material: unsorted PBMCs, obtained 0.5 years after starting antiretroviral therapy. CDR3 DNA: TGTGCCAGCAGTTTGTGGCAGCCACCCGAGCTGTTTTTT. Translation gives CASSLWQPPELFF. The full variable domain, its missing parts supplied by reference TRBV28 and TRBJ2-2, is DVKVTQSSRYLVKRTGEKVFLECVQDMDHENMFWYRQDPGLGLRLIYFSYDVKMKEKGDIPEGYSVSREKKERFSLILESASTNQTSMYLCASSLWQPPELFFGEGSRLTVL.